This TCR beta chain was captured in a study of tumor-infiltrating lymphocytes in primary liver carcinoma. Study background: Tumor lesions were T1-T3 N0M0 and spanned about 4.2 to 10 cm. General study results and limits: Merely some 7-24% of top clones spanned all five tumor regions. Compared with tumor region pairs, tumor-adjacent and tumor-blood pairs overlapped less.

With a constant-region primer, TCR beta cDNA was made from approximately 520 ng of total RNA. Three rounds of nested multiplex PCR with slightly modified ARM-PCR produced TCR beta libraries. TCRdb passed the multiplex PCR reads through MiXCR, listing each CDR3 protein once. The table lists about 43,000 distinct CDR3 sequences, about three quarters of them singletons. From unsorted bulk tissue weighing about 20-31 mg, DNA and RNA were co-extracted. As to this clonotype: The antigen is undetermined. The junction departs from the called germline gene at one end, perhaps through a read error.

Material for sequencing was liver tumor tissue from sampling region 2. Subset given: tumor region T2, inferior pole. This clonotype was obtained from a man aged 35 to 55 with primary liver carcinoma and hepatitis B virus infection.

As DNA, the CDR3 is TGTGCCAGCAGTCTCCGGAGCACAGATACGCTGTATTTT. Protein: CASSLRSTDTLYF. The gene calls are TRBV6-5 and TRBJ2-3; D remains unclear. The germline V gene has CDR1 MNHEY and CDR2 SVGAGI. The CDR3 runs 13 residues.